This TCR beta chain was captured in a study of T cells in localized non-small cell lung cancer. Study-level findings and limits: Only one tumor region went through sequencing, so heterogeneity may still be there. Across samples, adjacent lung featured a median roughly 56 of the top 100 tumor clones. Uninvolved neighboring lung showed the greatest T cell clonality, exceeding tumor.

This clone was observed a single time. The antigen is not known. The CDR3 is 14 amino acids. Germline CDR1 SGHRS, CDR2 YFSETQ. V lost 0 bases, J lost 4 bases, and 8 bases lay in between. Assay: immunoSEQ multiplex PCR; the TCRdb copy retains only in-frame clones and omits some. Here the sample spans about 37,000 clones, about 91% being singletons. The sample in question was peripheral blood mononuclear cells, obtained before any cancer treatment. The chain has TRBV5-1 and TRBJ1-5; D gene unclear. The TCR comes from a female donor over 55 with stage II lung adenocarcinoma. In DNA form, the CDR3 reads TGCGCCAGCAGCTTGGAGGGCGGTAATCAGCCCCAGCATTTT. Protein: CASSLEGGNQPQHF.